In its sample, the clone carrying this T cell receptor (beta chain) was seen a few times. This entry is derived from a study of regulatory T cells in long-lasting Graves disease. Indicated time point: newly diagnosed GD, antithyroid drugs for less than 3 months. The TCR library was prepared using RNA isolated from PBMCs. V trimming: 4 bases; J trimming: 3 bases; junction bases outside the gene matches: 4. In germline, CDR1 is SGHDN, CDR2 FVKESK. The CDR3 is 15 residues long. Relying on iRepertoire HTBI primers and Arm-PCR of CDR3 regions, the team built TCR beta libraries. TCRdb itself ran the multiplex PCR reads through MiXCR, one entry per CDR3 protein. Here the sample spans about 530,000 distinct CDR3 sequences, roughly 15% being singletons. These data were also filed under a second study, of T cells in Graves' hyperthyroidism and ophthalmopathy. That source adds: Those with hyperthyroidism were 18 to 65 years old, newly diagnosed, and ill for under 2 months. Carried out on the TCR CDR3, a first-round RT-PCR used the HTBI primer set.

V and J are TRBV14 and TRBJ2-3; TRBD1 matches at 10 bases. The source is a woman aged 40 to 65 with Graves disease. The material was peripheral blood mononuclear cells (PBMCs), obtained at new diagnosis, from a patient treated with antithyroid drugs. The CDR3 sequence: CASSPRQGATDTQYF. The CDR3 region has the DNA TGTGCCAGCAGCCCTCGACAGGGGGCTACAGATACGCAGTATTTT.